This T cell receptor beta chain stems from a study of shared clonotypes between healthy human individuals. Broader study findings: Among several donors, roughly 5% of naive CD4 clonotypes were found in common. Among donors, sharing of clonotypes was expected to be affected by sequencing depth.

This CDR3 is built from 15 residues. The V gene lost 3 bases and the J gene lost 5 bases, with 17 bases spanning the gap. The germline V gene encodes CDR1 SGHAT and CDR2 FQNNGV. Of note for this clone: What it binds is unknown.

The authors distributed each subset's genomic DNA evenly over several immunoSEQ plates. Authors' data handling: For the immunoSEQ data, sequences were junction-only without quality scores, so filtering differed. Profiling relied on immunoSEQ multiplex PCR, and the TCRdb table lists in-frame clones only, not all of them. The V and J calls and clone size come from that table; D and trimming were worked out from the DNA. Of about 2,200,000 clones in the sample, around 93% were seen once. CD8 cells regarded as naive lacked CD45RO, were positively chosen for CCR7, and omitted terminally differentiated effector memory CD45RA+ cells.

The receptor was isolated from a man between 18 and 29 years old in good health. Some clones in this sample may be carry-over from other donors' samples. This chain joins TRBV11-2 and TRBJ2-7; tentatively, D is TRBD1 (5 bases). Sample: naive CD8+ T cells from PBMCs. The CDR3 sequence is CASSLDARAVDEQYF. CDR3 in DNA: TGTGCCAGCAGCTTGGACGCCAGGGCCGTCGACGAGCAGTACTTC. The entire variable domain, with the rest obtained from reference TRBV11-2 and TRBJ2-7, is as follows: EAGVAQSPRYKIIEKRQSVAFWCNPISGHATLYWYQQILGQGPKLLIQFQNNGVVDDSQLPKDRFSAERLKGVDSTLKIQPAKLEDSAVYLCASSLDARAVDEQYFGPGTRLTVT.